The clone carrying this TCR beta chain has just a few counts. As yet, its antigen is unknown. cDNA carried unique molecular identifiers, and a universal primer site was added by template switching. TCRdb used MiXCR to reprocess the 5' RACE reads, holding one entry per CDR3 protein. The sample consists of 500,000 to 550,000 distinct CDR3 sequences, roughly a fifth of them appearing once. The data derive from a study of identical twins. General study points: The analysis was cross-sectional rather than longitudinal within donors.

Germline values: CDR1 MNHEY, CDR2 SMNVEV (reference sequence). Between the trimmed V and J ends, which lost 7 bases and 6 bases, there was a span of 12 bases. CDR3 length: 12 amino acids. These data also featured in a second study, about T cells expressing NK-cell markers.

Sequencing was carried out using CD4+ T cells sorted from blood. This TCR was sampled from a young woman in good health. The chain employs TRBV27 and TRBJ1-1, with a possible D match to TRBD1 (5 bases). CDR3 in amino acids: CASISRGAEAFF. The CDR3 nucleotides are TGTGCCAGCATCTCCCGGGGGGCTGAAGCTTTCTTT.